These 8 T cell receptor beta chains came from one sample sequenced in a study of blood T cell repertoires in COVID-19. Clones were read by immunoSEQ multiplex PCR, and TCRdb kept only the in-frame ones, dropping some. The repertoire has about 140,000 clones, roughly 82% of them found once; the top ten carry approximately 14%. Input material: peripheral blood. The receptors were gathered from a man older than 75 with acute or convalescent COVID-19.

The gene calls are TRBV11-2 and TRBJ2-7, with D possibly being TRBD2 (5 bases). The CDR3 length is 12 residues. Trimming removed 2 bases at V and 4 bases at J, with 6 bases between. The germline CDR1 and CDR2 sequences are SGHAT and FQNNGV. In DNA, the CDR3 is TGTGCCAGCAGCTTACGGGATTACGAGCAGTACTTC. It specifies CASSLRDYEQYF.

V gene TRBV5-6 combines with J gene TRBJ2-2; D not resolved. The CDR3 spans 14 residues. V lost 0 bases, J lost 5 bases, and 8 bases lay in between. Germline loops: CDR1 SGHDT, CDR2 YYEEEE. This CDR3 is CASSLGQPTGELFF. The CDR3 coding sequence is TGTGCCAGCAGCTTGGGACAACCTACCGGGGAGCTGTTTTTT.

The V gene is TRBV27, the J gene TRBJ2-7; a weak D match, TRBD2 (6 bases). CDR3 length: 14 residues. With 2 bases removed from V and 4 bases from J, the gap between germline ends came to 12 bases. The germline V gene encodes CDR1 MNHEY and CDR2 SMNVEV (reference sequence). CDR3 protein: CASSLRGEVYEQYF. The CDR3 DNA sequence: TGTGCCAGCAGTTTAAGAGGGGAGGTTTACGAGCAGTACTTC.

The chain combines TRBV4-3 with TRBJ1-4, with a tentative D call TRBD1 (6 bases). CDR1 and CDR2 from the germline V gene are LGHNA and YSLEER. V dropped 4 bases and J dropped 2 bases, with 14 bases sitting between them. The CDR3 spans 16 residues. The CDR3 nucleotides are TGCGCCAGCAGCCCTACGGGGGGGCGGACTAATGAAAAACTGTTTTTT. This codes for CASSPTGGRTNEKLFF.

The rearrangement joins TRBV2 to TRBJ2-3; D unresolved. The germline V gene has CDR1 SNHLY and CDR2 FYNNEI. The CDR3 sequence is 15 residues long. V lost 3 bases, J lost 1 base, and 11 bases lay in between. The CDR3 region has the DNA TGTGCCAGCAGTGAGCTGTTGCGAGGCACAGATACGCAGTATTTT. This sequence encodes CASSELLRGTDTQYF.

The chain recombines TRBV7-2 with TRBJ2-3; 8 positions match TRBD2. The CDR3 totals 13 residues. Germline CDR1 is SGHTA and CDR2 is FQGNSA. Trimming cost V 4 bases and J 12 bases; bases outside gene matches: 9. CDR3 loop: CASSYFGGGPQYF. DNA for the CDR3: TGTGCCAGCAGCTACTTCGGCGGGGGGCCCCAGTATTTT.

V usage is TRBV29-1 and J usage is TRBJ1-1; TRBD1 matches 7 bases. With V trimmed by 1 base and J by 7 bases, 9 bases remained unmatched. CDR1 is SQVTM, CDR2 ANQGSEA, per germline. The CDR3 is 14 residues long. CDR3 in DNA: TGCAGCGTTGAAGGGGGCCAGGGGGGAGGTGAAGCTTTCTTT. This translates into CSVEGGQGGGEAFF. The variable domain in full, with the rest retrieved from reference TRBV29-1 and TRBJ1-1, is SAVISQKPSRDICQRGTSLTIQCQVDSQVTMMFWYRQQPGQSLTLIATANQGSEATYESGFVIDKFPISRPNLTFSTLTVSNMSPEDSSIYLCSVEGGQGGGEAFFGQGTRLTVV.

The J gene is TRBJ1-5, the V gene TRBV7-9, with D possibly being TRBD1 (6 bases). CDR3 size: 16 residues. The V gene lost 0 bases and the J gene lost 9 bases, with 18 bases spanning the gap. Germline values: CDR1 SEHNR, CDR2 FQNEAQ (reference sequence). The CDR3 sequence: CASSLATGMSSGPQHF. The CDR3 region has the DNA TGTGCCAGCAGCTTAGCAACAGGGATGTCATCAGGGCCCCAGCATTTT.